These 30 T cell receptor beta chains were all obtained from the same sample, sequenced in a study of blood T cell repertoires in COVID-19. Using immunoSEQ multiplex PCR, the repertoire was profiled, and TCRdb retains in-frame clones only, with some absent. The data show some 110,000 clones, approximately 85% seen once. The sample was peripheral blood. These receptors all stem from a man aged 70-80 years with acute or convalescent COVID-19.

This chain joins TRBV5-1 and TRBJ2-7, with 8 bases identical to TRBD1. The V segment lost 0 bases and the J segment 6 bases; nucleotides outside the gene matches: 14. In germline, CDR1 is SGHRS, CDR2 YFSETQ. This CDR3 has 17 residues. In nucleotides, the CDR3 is TGCGCCAGCAGCTTGGGGCTTTTAGGACAGGGCCTTTCCGAGCAGTACTTC. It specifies CASSLGLLGQGLSEQYF. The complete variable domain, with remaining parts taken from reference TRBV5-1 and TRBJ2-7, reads KAGVTQTPRYLIKTRGQQVTLSCSPISGHRSVSWYQQTPGQGLQFLFEYFSETQRNKGNFPGRFSGRQFSNSRSEMNVSTLELGDSALYLCASSLGLLGQGLSEQYFGPGTRLTVT.

CDR3 loop: CASSEATGWGNQPQHF. In nucleotides, the CDR3 is TGTGCCAGCAGTGAAGCAACAGGATGGGGCAATCAGCCCCAGCATTTT. This rearrangement joins TRBV6-1 to TRBJ1-5; TRBD1 might be the D (5 bases). Germline V lookup: CDR1 MNHNS, CDR2 SASEGT. Deletions cut 0 bases from V and 2 bases from J, with 11 bases between. The CDR3 covers 16 residues.

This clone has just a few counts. CDR3 residues: CASSLKTFNEQYF. For the CDR3, the DNA is TGTGCCAGCAGCTTAAAGACATTCAACGAGCAGTACTTC. This chain joins TRBV5-4 and TRBJ2-7, with D unresolved. CDR1 is SGHNT and CDR2 is YYREEE in the germline V gene (reference sequence). V dropped 2 bases and J dropped 5 bases, with 11 bases sitting between them. There are 13 residues in the CDR3.

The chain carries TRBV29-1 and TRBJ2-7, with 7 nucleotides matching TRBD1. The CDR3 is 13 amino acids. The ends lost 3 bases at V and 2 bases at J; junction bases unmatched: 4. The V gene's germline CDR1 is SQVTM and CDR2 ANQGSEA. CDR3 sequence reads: CSVDRQGTYEQYF. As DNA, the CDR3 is TGCAGCGTTGATAGACAGGGAACCTACGAGCAGTACTTC.

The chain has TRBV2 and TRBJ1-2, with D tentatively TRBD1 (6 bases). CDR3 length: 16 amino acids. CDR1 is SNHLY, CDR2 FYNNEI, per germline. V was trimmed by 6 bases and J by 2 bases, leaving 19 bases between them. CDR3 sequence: CASRGQTDHLNYGYTF. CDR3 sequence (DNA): TGTGCCAGCAGAGGACAGACCGACCATTTAAACTATGGCTACACCTTC.

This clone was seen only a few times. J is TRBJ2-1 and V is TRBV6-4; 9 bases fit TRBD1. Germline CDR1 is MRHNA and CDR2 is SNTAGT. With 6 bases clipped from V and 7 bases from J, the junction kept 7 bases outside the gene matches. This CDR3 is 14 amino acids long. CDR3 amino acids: CASRNTGGGNEQFF. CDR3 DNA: TGTGCCAGCAGAAACACAGGGGGCGGGAATGAGCAGTTCTTC.

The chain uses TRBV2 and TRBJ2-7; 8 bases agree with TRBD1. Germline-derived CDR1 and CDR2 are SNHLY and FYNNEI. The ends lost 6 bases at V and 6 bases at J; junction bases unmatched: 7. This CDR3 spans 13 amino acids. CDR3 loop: CASSNQGALEQYF. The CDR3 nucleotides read TGTGCCAGCAGCAATCAGGGGGCTCTCGAGCAGTACTTC.

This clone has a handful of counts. Written as DNA, the CDR3 is TGTGCCAGTAGTACGGCAGGGGTTTTGAACACTGAAGCTTTCTTT. This sequence encodes CASSTAGVLNTEAFF. V and J are TRBV19 and TRBJ1-1; D is possibly TRBD1 (6 bases). Germline CDR1 LNHDA, CDR2 SQIVND (reference sequence). V lost 4 bases and J 0 bases, leaving 12 bases between the germline ends. The CDR3 is 15 amino acids.

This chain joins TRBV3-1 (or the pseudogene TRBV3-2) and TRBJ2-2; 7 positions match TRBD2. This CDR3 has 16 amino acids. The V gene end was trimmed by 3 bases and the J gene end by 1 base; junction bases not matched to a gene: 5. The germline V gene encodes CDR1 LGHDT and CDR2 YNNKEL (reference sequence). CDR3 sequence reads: CASSHRAGKNTGELFF. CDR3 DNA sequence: TGTGCCAGCAGCCACCGAGCGGGAAAGAACACCGGGGAGCTGTTTTTT.

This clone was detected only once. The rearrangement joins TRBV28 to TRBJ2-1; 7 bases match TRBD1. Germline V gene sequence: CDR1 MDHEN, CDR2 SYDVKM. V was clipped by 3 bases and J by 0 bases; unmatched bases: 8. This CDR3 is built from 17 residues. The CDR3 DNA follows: TGTGCCAGCAGTTTCTCCCCGACAGGGATCTCCTACAATGAGCAGTTCTTC. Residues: CASSFSPTGISYNEQFF.

In DNA form, the CDR3 reads TGTGCCAGTAGTCCGCCGGGACAGGGGTTATACTATGGCTACACCTTC. This codes for CASSPPGQGLYYGYTF. V gene TRBV19 combines with J gene TRBJ1-2, with 10 bases that match TRBD1. Germline CDR1 and CDR2: LNHDA and SQIVND (reference sequence). The CDR3 runs 16 residues. After removal of 5 bases from V and 3 bases from J, the junction contained 9 bases not matched to a gene.

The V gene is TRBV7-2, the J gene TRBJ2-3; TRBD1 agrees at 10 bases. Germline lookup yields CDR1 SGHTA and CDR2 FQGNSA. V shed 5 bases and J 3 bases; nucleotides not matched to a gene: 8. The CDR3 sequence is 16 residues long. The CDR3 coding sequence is TGTGCCAGCAGCCTACGGACAGGGGGTTTTACAGATACGCAGTATTTT. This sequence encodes CASSLRTGGFTDTQYF.

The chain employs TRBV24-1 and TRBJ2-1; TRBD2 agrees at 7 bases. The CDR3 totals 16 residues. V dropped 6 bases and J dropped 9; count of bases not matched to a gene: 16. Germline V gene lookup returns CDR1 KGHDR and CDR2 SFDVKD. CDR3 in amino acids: CATSSGVKGPIVEQFF. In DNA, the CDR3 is TGTGCCACCAGTAGCGGGGTAAAGGGACCGATCGTTGAGCAGTTCTTC.

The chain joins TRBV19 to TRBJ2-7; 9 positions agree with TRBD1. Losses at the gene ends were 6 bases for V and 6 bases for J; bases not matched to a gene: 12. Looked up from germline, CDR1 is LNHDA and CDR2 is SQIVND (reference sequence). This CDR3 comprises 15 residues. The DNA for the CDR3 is TGTGCCAGTAGGACCCCGGGACAGGGAAGAGGCGAGCAGTACTTC. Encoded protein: CASRTPGQGRGEQYF.

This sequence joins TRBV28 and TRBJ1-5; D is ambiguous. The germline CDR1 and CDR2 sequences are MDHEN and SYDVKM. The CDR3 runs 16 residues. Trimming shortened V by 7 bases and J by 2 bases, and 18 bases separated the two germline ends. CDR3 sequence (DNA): TGTGCCAGCACCGCACGAGCTTTACTTGGCAATCAGCCCCAGCATTTT. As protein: CASTARALLGNQPQHF. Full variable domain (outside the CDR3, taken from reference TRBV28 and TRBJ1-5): DVKVTQSSRYLVKRTGEKVFLECVQDMDHENMFWYRQDPGLGLRLIYFSYDVKMKEKGDIPEGYSVSREKKERFSLILESASTNQTSMYLCASTARALLGNQPQHFGDGTRLSIL.

Written as DNA, the CDR3 is TGTGCCAGCAGCCTAAGCGGGAGTGGCGGCACTGAAGCTTTCTTT. It is translated as CASSLSGSGGTEAFF. The V gene is TRBV3-1 (or the pseudogene TRBV3-2), the J gene TRBJ1-1; D is undetermined. The CDR3 length is 15 residues. V lost 4 bases and J lost 4, with 16 bases in between. Germline CDR1 is LGHDT and CDR2 is YNNKEL (reference sequence).

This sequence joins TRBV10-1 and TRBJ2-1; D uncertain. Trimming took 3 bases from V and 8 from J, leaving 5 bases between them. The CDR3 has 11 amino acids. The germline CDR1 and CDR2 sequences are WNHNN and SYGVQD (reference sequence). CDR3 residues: CASSDQDEQFF. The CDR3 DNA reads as TGCGCCAGCAGTGACCAGGATGAGCAGTTCTTC.

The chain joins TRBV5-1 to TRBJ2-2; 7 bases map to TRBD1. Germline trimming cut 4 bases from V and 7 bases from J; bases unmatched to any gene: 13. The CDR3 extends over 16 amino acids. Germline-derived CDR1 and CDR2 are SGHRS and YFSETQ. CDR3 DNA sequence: TGCGCCAGCAGCCCGTTTACCACAGGGGTGGGCGGGGAGCTGTTTTTT. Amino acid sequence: CASSPFTTGVGGELFF.

The CDR3, as DNA: TGTGCCAGCTCACCCTCGGGGGGAAGGGGCGAGCAGTACTTC. Residues: CASSPSGGRGEQYF. This chain connects TRBV18 to TRBJ2-7; 7 bases map to TRBD2. V lost 3 bases to trimming and J lost 6 bases; unmatched junction nucleotides: 8. The germline CDR1 and CDR2 sequences are KGHSH and LQKENI. The length of the CDR3 is 14 residues.

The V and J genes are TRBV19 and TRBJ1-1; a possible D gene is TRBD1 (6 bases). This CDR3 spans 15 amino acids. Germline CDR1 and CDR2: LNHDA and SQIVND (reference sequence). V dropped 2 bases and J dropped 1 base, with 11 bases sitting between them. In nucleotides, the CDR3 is TGTGCCAGTAGTATAAGGACAGCAGCGAACACTGAAGCTTTCTTT. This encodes CASSIRTAANTEAFF.

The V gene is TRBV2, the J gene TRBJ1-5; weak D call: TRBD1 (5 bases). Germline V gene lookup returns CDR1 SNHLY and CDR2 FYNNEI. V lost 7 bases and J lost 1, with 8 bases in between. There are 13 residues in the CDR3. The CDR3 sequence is CASTRGSNQPQHF. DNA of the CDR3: TGTGCCAGCACCCGGGGGAGCAATCAGCCCCAGCATTTT.

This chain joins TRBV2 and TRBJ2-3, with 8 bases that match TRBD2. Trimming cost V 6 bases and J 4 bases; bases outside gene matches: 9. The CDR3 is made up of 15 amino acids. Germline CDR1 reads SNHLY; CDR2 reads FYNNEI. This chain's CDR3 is CASSFSGTSSDTQYF. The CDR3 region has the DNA TGTGCCAGCAGCTTCTCCGGGACTAGTTCAGATACGCAGTATTTT. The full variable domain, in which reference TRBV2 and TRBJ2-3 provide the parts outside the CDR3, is EPEVTQTPSHQVTQMGQEVILRCVPISNHLYFYWYRQILGQKVEFLVSFYNNEISEKSEIFDDQFSVERPDGSNFTLKIRSTKLEDSAMYFCASSFSGTSSDTQYFGPGTRLTVL.

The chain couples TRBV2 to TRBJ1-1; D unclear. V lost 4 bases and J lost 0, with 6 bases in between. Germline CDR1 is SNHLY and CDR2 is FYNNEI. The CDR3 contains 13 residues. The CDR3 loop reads CASSATLNTEAFF. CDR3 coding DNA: TGTGCCAGCAGTGCAACATTGAACACTGAAGCTTTCTTT. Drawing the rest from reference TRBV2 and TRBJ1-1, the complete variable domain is EPEVTQTPSHQVTQMGQEVILRCVPISNHLYFYWYRQILGQKVEFLVSFYNNEISEKSEIFDDQFSVERPDGSNFTLKIRSTKLEDSAMYFCASSATLNTEAFFGQGTRLTVV.

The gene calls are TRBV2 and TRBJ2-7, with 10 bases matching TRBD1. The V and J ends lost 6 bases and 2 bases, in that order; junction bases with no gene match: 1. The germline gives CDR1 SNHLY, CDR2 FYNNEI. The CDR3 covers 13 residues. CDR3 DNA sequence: TGTGCCAGCAGGGGACAGGGGACCTACGAGCAGTACTTC. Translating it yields CASRGQGTYEQYF.

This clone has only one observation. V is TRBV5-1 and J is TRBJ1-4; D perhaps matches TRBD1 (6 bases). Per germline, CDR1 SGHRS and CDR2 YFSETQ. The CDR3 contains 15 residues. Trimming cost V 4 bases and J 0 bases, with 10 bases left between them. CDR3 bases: TGCGCCAGCAGCCGTGGGACACCAACTAATGAAAAACTGTTTTTT. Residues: CASSRGTPTNEKLFF.

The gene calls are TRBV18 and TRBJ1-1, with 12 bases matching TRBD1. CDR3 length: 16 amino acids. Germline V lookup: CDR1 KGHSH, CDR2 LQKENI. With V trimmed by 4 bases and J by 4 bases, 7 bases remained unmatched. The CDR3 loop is CASSQGTGGAGTEAFF. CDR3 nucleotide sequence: TGTGCCAGCTCACAGGGGACAGGGGGCGCTGGCACTGAAGCTTTCTTT.

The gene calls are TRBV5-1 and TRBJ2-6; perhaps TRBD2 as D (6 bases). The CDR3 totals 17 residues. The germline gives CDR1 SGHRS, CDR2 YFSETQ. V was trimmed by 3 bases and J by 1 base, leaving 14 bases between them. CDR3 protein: CASSSGTGASGANVLTF. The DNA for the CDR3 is TGCGCCAGCAGCTCAGGGACTGGAGCGTCTGGGGCCAACGTCCTGACTTTC.

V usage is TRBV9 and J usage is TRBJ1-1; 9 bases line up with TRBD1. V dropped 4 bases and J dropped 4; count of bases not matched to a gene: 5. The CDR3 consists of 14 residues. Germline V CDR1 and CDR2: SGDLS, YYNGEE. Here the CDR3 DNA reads TGTGCCAGCAGCCTCGGGACAGGGAGCACTGAAGCTTTCTTT. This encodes CASSLGTGSTEAFF.

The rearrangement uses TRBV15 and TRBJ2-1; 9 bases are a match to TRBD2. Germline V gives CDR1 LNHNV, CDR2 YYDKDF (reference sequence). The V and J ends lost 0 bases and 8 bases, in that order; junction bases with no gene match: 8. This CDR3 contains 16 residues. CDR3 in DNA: TGTGCCACCAGCAGAGATCTTCAGCGGGGGGATCATGAGCAGTTCTTC. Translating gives CATSRDLQRGDHEQFF. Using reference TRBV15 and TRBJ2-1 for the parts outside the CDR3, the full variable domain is DAMVIQNPRYQVTQFGKPVTLSCSQTLNHNVMYWYQQKSSQAPKLLFHYYDKDFNNEADTPDNFQSRRPNTSFCFLDIRSPGLGDTAMYLCATSRDLQRGDHEQFFGPGTRLTVL.

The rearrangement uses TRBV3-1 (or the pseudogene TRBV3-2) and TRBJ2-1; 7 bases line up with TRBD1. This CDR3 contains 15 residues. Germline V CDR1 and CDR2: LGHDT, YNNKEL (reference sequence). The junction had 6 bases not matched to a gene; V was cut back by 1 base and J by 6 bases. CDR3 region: CASSQGGGTGNEQFF. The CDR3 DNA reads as TGTGCCAGCAGCCAAGGAGGGGGCACCGGCAATGAGCAGTTCTTC.